These 30 T cell receptor beta chains came from one sample sequenced in a study of T cells expressing NK-cell markers. TCRdb processed the 5' RACE reads again and assigns one entry to each CDR3 protein, with no DNA. Recorded here are 550,000 to 600,000 distinct CDR3 sequences; the top ten clones represent roughly 3.4%. Sequences were obtained from blood T cells: a sorted CD56 or NKG2C T cell subset, CD4+ or CD8+ T cells, or bulk PBMC T cells (not recorded which). The receptors shown here come from a man younger than 30 in good health.

This rearrangement joins TRBV14 to TRBJ2-1; the TCRdb D gene call, TRBD2, has no DNA to confirm it. CDR3 length equals 15 residues. Looked up from germline, CDR1 is SGHDN and CDR2 is FVKESK. This CDR3 is CASSLGLAGRNEQFF.

The chain uses TRBV29-1 and TRBJ2-3; TCRdb's D call of TRBD2 is untestable without DNA. CDR1 is SQVTM and CDR2 is ANQGSEA in the germline V gene. The CDR3 is 14 amino acids. The CDR3 loop reads CSVASGSVTDTQYF.

The chain couples TRBV5-1 to TRBJ2-1; TCRdb's D call, TRBD1, is unchecked because there is no DNA. Germline V lookup: CDR1 SGHRS, CDR2 YFSETQ. This CDR3 region has 15 residues. The CDR3 loop reads CASSPQGPLEDEQFF.

V gene TRBV5-6 combines with J gene TRBJ2-3; TCRdb calls TRBD1, which cannot be checked without DNA. Germline assignment: CDR1 SGHDT and CDR2 YYEEEE. The CDR3 sequence is 16 residues long. The CDR3 is CASSGGTGRAADTQYF.

The chain carries TRBV5-4 and TRBJ2-3; TCRdb's assignment of TRBD2 cannot be checked, as there is no DNA. The CDR3 has 16 amino acids. Looked up from germline, CDR1 is SGHNT and CDR2 is YYREEE (reference sequence). The CDR3 region is CASSLRTSGGLDTQYF.

The chain combines TRBV14 with TRBJ2-1; TCRdb indicates TRBD2, and absent DNA this call remains unverified. The germline V gene has CDR1 SGHDN and CDR2 FVKESK. CDR3 length: 15 amino acids. This chain's CDR3 is CASSQAGSLYNEQFF.

V is TRBV7-9 and J is TRBJ2-2; TCRdb proposes TRBD2, but this gene call is untestable without DNA. CDR3 size: 15 residues. Germline CDR1 SEHNR, CDR2 FQNEAQ (reference sequence). The CDR3 protein is CASSRLAENTGELFF.

The CDR3 loop is CASSLSRAPADGGYTF. The V call is TRBV12-3 or TRBV12-4, the J call TRBJ1-2; TCRdb's assignment of TRBD1 cannot be checked, as there is no DNA. The CDR3 contains 16 residues.

The chain uses TRBV5-1 and TRBJ2-4; there is no DNA to check the TCRdb D call of TRBD2. Germline-derived CDR1 and CDR2 are SGHRS and YFSETQ. This CDR3 is 14 amino acids long. The chain's CDR3 is CASSQSGGQYIQYF.

The chain has TRBV6-1 and TRBJ1-1; TCRdb names TRBD1, which stays unverified in the absence of DNA. The CDR3 extends over 16 amino acids. Germline assignment: CDR1 MNHNS and CDR2 SASEGT. The CDR3 protein is CASMGNAGTKNTEAFF.

This sequence joins TRBV7-9 and TRBJ2-1; TCRdb calls TRBD2, which cannot be checked without DNA. This CDR3 has 13 residues. In germline, CDR1 is SEHNR, CDR2 FQNEAQ (reference sequence). CDR3 amino acids: CASSPTLVSEQFF. The full variable domain, completed using reference TRBV7-9 and TRBJ2-1, is DTGVSQNPRHKITKRGQNVTFRCDPISEHNRLYWYRQTLGQGPEFLTYFQNEAQLEKSRLLSDRFSAERPKGSFSTLEIQRTEQGDSAMYLCASSPTLVSEQFFGPGTRLTVL.

The chain links TRBV7-2 to TRBJ2-3; TCRdb names TRBD1, which stays unverified in the absence of DNA. Germline V lookup: CDR1 SGHTA, CDR2 FQGNSA. The CDR3 runs to 16 residues. The CDR3 loop is CASSLGRGPPPDTQYF.

The rearrangement uses TRBV25-1 and TRBJ2-4. Germline CDR1 MGHDK, CDR2 SYGVNS. The CDR3 is 13 amino acids. The CDR3 reads CASKGVAKNIQYF.

The chain joins TRBV20-1 to TRBJ2-3; the TCRdb D gene call, TRBD2, has no DNA to confirm it. The germline CDR1 and CDR2 sequences are DFQATT and SNEGSKA (reference sequence). The CDR3 is made up of 15 amino acids. CDR3: CSAEKRRPSTDTQYF.

V is TRBV29-1 and J is TRBJ2-2; TCRdb picks TRBD2, but there is no DNA to check that call. Germline values: CDR1 SQVTM, CDR2 ANQGSEA. This CDR3 is 17 amino acids long. The CDR3 protein is CSVGFRGLAANTGELFF.

The rearrangement links TRBV3-1 to TRBJ2-2. Germline V lookup: CDR1 LGHDT, CDR2 YNNKEL (reference sequence). The CDR3 consists of 15 residues. CDR3 region: CASSQDLVAGGELFF.

This rearrangement joins TRBV5-1 to TRBJ2-2; the TCRdb call, TRBD1, lacks DNA for checking. Germline CDR1 and CDR2: SGHRS and YFSETQ. The CDR3 length is 14 residues. This CDR3 reads CASSLEGHTGELFF.

The chain recombines TRBV6-5 with TRBJ1-4; no DNA is available, so the TRBD1 call from TCRdb remains unchecked. The germline V gene has CDR1 MNHEY and CDR2 SVGAGI. The length of the CDR3 is 16 residues. The CDR3 protein is CASHSSGQAQNEKLFF.

The chain combines TRBV6-1 with TRBJ2-3; without DNA, the TCRdb call of TRBD2 cannot be checked. This CDR3 has 18 amino acids. Germline-derived CDR1 and CDR2 are MNHNS and SASEGT. CDR3 loop: CASSDNWVARYLRDTQYF.

This sequence joins TRBV7-6 and TRBJ1-2. Germline CDR1 is SGHVS and CDR2 is FNYEAQ. The CDR3 has 11 residues. The CDR3 loop is CASSPGHGYTF.

The chain is built from TRBV15 and TRBJ2-5; there is no DNA to check the TCRdb D call of TRBD2. CDR1 and CDR2 (germline): LNHNV, YYDKDF (reference sequence). The CDR3 is 15 amino acids. CDR3 sequence reads: CATSKASGKQETQYF.

The chain uses TRBV7-9 and TRBJ1-4; TCRdb selects TRBD1, and the lack of DNA leaves this call unchecked. Germline V CDR1 and CDR2: SEHNR, FQNEAQ (reference sequence). This CDR3 has 15 residues. The CDR3 is CASSLAIRGGEKLFF.

V gene TRBV30 combines with J gene TRBJ2-1; TCRdb calls TRBD1, which cannot be checked without DNA. CDR3 size: 14 residues. The germline gives CDR1 GTSNPN, CDR2 SVGIG (reference sequence). CDR3: CAWTTGIGYNEQFF.

V usage is TRBV18 and J usage is TRBJ1-2; TCRdb lists TRBD1, though no DNA is available to test this call. CDR3 length equals 15 residues. Germline V gene data show CDR1 as KGHSH and CDR2 as LQKENI. The CDR3: CASSPNDRNIYGYTF.

The J gene is TRBJ1-1, the V gene TRBV19. The V gene's germline CDR1 is LNHDA and CDR2 SQIVND (reference sequence). CDR3 length equals 15 residues. Here the CDR3 reads CASSIKSTDNTEAFF.

CDR3 region: CASSHRGSSYEQYF. The V call is TRBV7-9, the J call TRBJ2-7; TCRdb reports TRBD1, a call that lacks DNA to check it against. Germline V CDR1 and CDR2: SEHNR, FQNEAQ (reference sequence). CDR3 length equals 14 residues.

The V call is TRBV29-1, the J call TRBJ1-2. The CDR3 is made up of 15 amino acids. In germline, CDR1 is SQVTM, CDR2 ANQGSEA. CDR3 sequence reads: CSAERVPVLGYGYTF.

This chain uses TRBV10-3 with TRBJ2-3; lacking DNA, the TRBD1 call made by TCRdb goes unchecked. Germline values: CDR1 ENHRY, CDR2 SYGVKD. The CDR3 has 16 residues. The CDR3 protein is CAITRDRGRDTDTQYF.

The CDR3 sequence: CASSSTTSGGMVPLQETQYF. The V call is TRBV11-2, the J call TRBJ2-5; checking the TCRdb D call of TRBD1 is not possible without DNA. The CDR3 runs to 20 residues. The V gene's germline CDR1 is SGHAT and CDR2 FQNNGV.

The V call is TRBV12-3 or TRBV12-4, the J call TRBJ2-3; TCRdb returns TRBD1, unconfirmable since there is no DNA. The CDR3 has 12 residues. The CDR3 spells CASSRTGSTQYF.